This T cell receptor (beta chain) was recovered during a study of T cells in Graves' hyperthyroidism and ophthalmopathy. Study results and limitations: Blood shared most expanded thyroid clonotypes above 0.001.

In its sample, this clonotype was seen many times. Its matching antigen is unknown. RNA transcripts provided the source from which TCR beta CDR3 regions were amplified. First-round RT-PCR of the TCR CDR3 relied on the HTBI primer set. A single record per CDR3 protein comes from TCRdb applying MiXCR to the multiplex PCR reads. The sample consists of 730,000 or so distinct CDR3 sequences, under 20% of them appearing once. Hyperthyroidism in the patients, aged 18 to 65, was newly diagnosed and under 2 months in duration. Every diagnosis used clinical symptoms, serum thyroxine and TRAb, thyroid ultrasound and orbital computed tomography. This blood was taken when hyperthyroidism was first diagnosed, before any ophthalmopathy symptoms existed. The sequenced material came from blood. This TCR came from a woman aged 50 to 60 with Graves' hyperthyroidism that later progressed to Graves' ophthalmopathy.

The DNA of the CDR3 is TGTGCCAGCTCACCTACAGTCTATACTGAAGCTTTCTTT. Translating gives CASSPTVYTEAFF. The chain is built from TRBV18 and TRBJ1-1; no reliable D call. Trimming took off 3 bases at V and 5 bases at J, with 10 bases between the two ends. Germline values: CDR1 KGHSH, CDR2 LQKENI. This CDR3 contains 13 residues.